The 30 T cell receptor beta chains given below trace back to one sample, sequenced in a study of CD8+ T cells in alopecia areata. Treatment of the sample: oral pan-JAK inhibitor, 5-10 mg twice daily. Sequencing templates came from extracted RNA that was reverse transcribed into cDNA. Sequenced by immunoSEQ multiplex PCR; TCRdb stores in-frame clones only, minus some. In the table there are 120,000 to 150,000 clones, about 86% of which are singletons. The source material was CD8+ T cells sorted from blood, sampled at week 4, from a patient treated with tofacitinib. Every receptor here comes from a human donor with alopecia areata.

This chain uses TRBV30 with TRBJ2-1; D perhaps matches TRBD2 (6 bases). Germline loops: CDR1 GTSNPN, CDR2 SVGIG (reference sequence). The CDR3 covers 13 residues. V lost 0 bases to trimming and J lost 10 bases, with 13 bases between them. CDR3: CAWSVAGSGEQFF. Here the CDR3 DNA reads TGTGCCTGGAGTGTTGCGGGATCGGGGGAGCAGTTCTTC.

The gene calls are TRBV28 and TRBJ1-2; TRBD1 matches at 9 bases. The CDR3 loop spans 18 amino acids. In germline, CDR1 is MDHEN, CDR2 SYDVKM. The junction had 17 bases not matched to a gene; V was cut back by 7 bases and J by 2 bases. CDR3 in amino acids: CASTHQDTGTGWNYGYTF. CDR3 DNA sequence: TGTGCCAGCACTCATCAAGACACGGGGACAGGGTGGAACTATGGCTACACCTTC.

This chain joins TRBV27 and TRBJ2-7; D may correspond to TRBD1 or TRBD2 (5 bases each). The CDR3 length is 13 residues. Trimming shortened V by 5 bases and J by 5 bases, and 13 bases separated the two germline ends. Germline V gene sequence: CDR1 MNHEY, CDR2 SMNVEV (reference sequence). CDR3 amino acids: CASSVGWGNEQYF. In DNA form, the CDR3 reads TGTGCCAGCAGTGTAGGTTGGGGGAACGAGCAGTACTTC.

The rearrangement uses TRBV7-9 and TRBJ2-7, with D possibly being TRBD1 (5 bases). V lost 0 bases, J lost 7 bases, and 10 bases lay in between. CDR3 length: 13 amino acids. The germline V gene encodes CDR1 SEHNR and CDR2 FQNEAQ (reference sequence). Here the CDR3 DNA reads TGTGCCAGCAGCTTAGCGCTAGGGGATGAGCAGTACTTC. It specifies CASSLALGDEQYF.

This clone was detected once. CDR3 coding DNA: TGTGCCAGCAGCCCCGGGGACAGGACCTACGAGCAGTACTTC. It codes for CASSPGDRTYEQYF. This chain joins TRBV7-6 and TRBJ2-7; 8 bases map to TRBD1. The CDR3 is 14 amino acids. CDR1 SGHVS and CDR2 FNYEAQ come from the germline V gene. The V and J ends lost 5 bases and 2 bases, in that order; junction bases with no gene match: 5.

V is TRBV4-1 and J is TRBJ2-7, with D maybe TRBD2 (5 bases). Between the trimmed V and J ends, which lost 3 bases and 0 bases, there was a span of 12 bases. The CDR3 is made up of 15 amino acids. Germline V gene sequence: CDR1 MGHRA, CDR2 YSYEKL. The CDR3 spells CASSHPSGASYEQYF. In DNA, the CDR3 is TGCGCCAGCAGCCACCCGAGCGGCGCCTCCTACGAGCAGTACTTC.

This chain uses TRBV7-8 with TRBJ1-2, with 9 bases identical to TRBD1. After removal of 9 bases from V and 5 bases from J, the junction contained 10 bases not matched to a gene. The CDR3 is made up of 14 amino acids. Germline-derived CDR1 and CDR2 are SGHVS and FQNEAQ. CDR3 region: CASDRGDRDYGYTF. CDR3 coding DNA: TGTGCCAGTGATAGGGGGGACAGGGATTATGGCTACACCTTC.

Here the CDR3 DNA reads TGTGCCAGCAGCGTCTCAACCCGCGACAGTTCTGGTGGAAACACCATATATTTT. Its translation: CASSVSTRDSSGGNTIYF. The V gene is TRBV9, the J gene TRBJ1-3; weak D call: TRBD1 (5 bases). The CDR3 has 18 amino acids. V dropped 2 bases and J dropped 3 bases, with 21 bases sitting between them. Germline V CDR1 and CDR2: SGDLS, YYNGEE.

The chain links TRBV5-1 to TRBJ1-2; D is ambiguous. The CDR3 has 15 residues. Trimming removed 6 bases from V and 5 bases from J, with 20 bases in between. From germline, CDR1 is SGHRS and CDR2 YFSETQ. The CDR3 loop reads CASMVHSGINYGYTF. CDR3 coding DNA: TGCGCCAGCATGGTCCACTCCGGGATCAATTATGGCTACACCTTC. Combining the CDR3 with reference TRBV5-1 and TRBJ1-2 gives the whole variable domain KAGVTQTPRYLIKTRGQQVTLSCSPISGHRSVSWYQQTPGQGLQFLFEYFSETQRNKGNFPGRFSGRQFSNSRSEMNVSTLELGDSALYLCASMVHSGINYGYTFGSGTRLTVV.

CDR3 coding DNA: TGTGCCAGCAGCTTGGACAGGGGCCCGGGGCGGTTCTTC. It is translated as CASSLDRGPGRFF. V is TRBV5-5 and J is TRBJ2-1; 7 bases match TRBD1. This CDR3 spans 13 amino acids. Trimming removed 0 bases from V and 15 bases from J; junction bases left unmatched: 9. Germline assignment: CDR1 SGHKS and CDR2 YYEKEE (reference sequence).

The CDR3 nucleotides read TGTGCCAGCAGCTTAGGTCTAGCGGCCTACAATGAGCAGTTCTTC. It yields the protein CASSLGLAAYNEQFF. V usage is TRBV11-2 and J usage is TRBJ2-1; 7 nucleotides match TRBD2. Trimming at V came to 1 base and at J to 2 bases, leaving 2 bases not matched to a gene. Per germline, CDR1 SGHAT and CDR2 FQNNGV. This CDR3 is built from 15 residues.

The J gene is TRBJ1-4, the V gene TRBV2, with 7 bases lining up with TRBD1. CDR1 and CDR2 (germline): SNHLY, FYNNEI. The V segment lost 3 bases and the J segment 5 bases; nucleotides outside the gene matches: 9. The CDR3 extends over 16 amino acids. The CDR3 loop is CASSEKDRLENEKLFF. The CDR3 nucleotides are TGTGCCAGCAGTGAGAAGGACAGGCTCGAGAATGAAAAACTGTTTTTT.

The CDR3 reads CASGLGLAGGQNTDTQYF. The DNA for the CDR3 is TGTGCCAGCGGGTTGGGACTAGCGGGAGGGCAGAACACAGATACGCAGTATTTT. The chain uses TRBV7-3 and TRBJ2-3; 16 nucleotides match TRBD2. Germline V gene sequence: CDR1 SGHTA, CDR2 FQGTGA. Unmatched junction bases numbered 10, after V lost 8 bases and J lost 2 bases. The CDR3 runs to 18 residues.

This rearrangement joins TRBV6-5 to TRBJ2-7, with no clear D. The CDR3 has 14 amino acids. Trimming removed 5 bases at V and 0 bases at J, with 11 bases between. Germline CDR1 MNHEY, CDR2 SVGAGI. The CDR3 loop is CASSPEYSSYEQYF. Here the CDR3 DNA reads TGTGCCAGCAGTCCAGAGTATAGCTCCTACGAGCAGTACTTC.

Concerning this clone itself: Other DNA sequences of this sample code for an identical CDR3. This rearrangement joins TRBV19 to TRBJ2-7, with D maybe TRBD1 (5 bases). V lost 5 bases, J lost 2 bases, and 10 bases lay in between. Germline V gene sequence: CDR1 LNHDA, CDR2 SQIVND (reference sequence). This CDR3 region has 13 residues. The CDR3 nucleotides read TGTGCCAGTAGTTTTGACAGTACCTACGAGCAGTACTTC. It yields the protein CASSFDSTYEQYF.

The rearrangement links TRBV29-1 to TRBJ2-1, with 10 bases lining up with TRBD2. The CDR3 spans 13 residues. J gave up 8 bases and V 4 bases, and 5 bases lay outside the gene matches. Germline assignment: CDR1 SQVTM and CDR2 ANQGSEA. CDR3 DNA: TGCAGCGTTGGGCTAGCGGGAGTCGATGAGCAGTTCTTC. This codes for CSVGLAGVDEQFF.

The chain employs TRBV9 and TRBJ1-2; 8 nucleotides line up with TRBD1. The CDR3 has 12 residues. Germline lookup yields CDR1 SGDLS and CDR2 YYNGEE. V shed 7 bases, J shed 3 bases, and the junction held 2 bases outside the gene matches. The CDR3 DNA is TGTGCCAGCGCGACAGGGGACTATGGCTACACCTTC. It yields the protein CASATGDYGYTF.

This clone has a handful of counts. The CDR3 region is CASSPGLTYEQYF. The DNA of the CDR3 is TGTGCCAGTAGTCCGGGACTCACCTACGAGCAGTACTTC. The chain links TRBV19 to TRBJ2-7; D perhaps matches TRBD2 (6 bases). Trimming stripped 5 bases from V and 2 bases from J, with 10 bases between. The CDR3 runs to 13 residues. CDR1 and CDR2 from the germline V gene are LNHDA and SQIVND (reference sequence).

This chain uses TRBV13 with TRBJ2-1; tentative D call: TRBD2 (6 bases). Trimming pared 4 bases from V and 10 bases from J, leaving 11 bases between. CDR1 is PRHDT, CDR2 FYEKMQ, per germline (reference sequence). This CDR3 is 12 amino acids long. Here the CDR3 reads CASSSGGEEQFF. CDR3 coding DNA: TGTGCCAGCAGCTCCGGAGGGGAGGAGCAGTTCTTC.

V usage is TRBV2 and J usage is TRBJ2-3; TRBD1 matches 10 bases. The CDR3 has 14 residues. V trimming: 6 bases; J trimming: 1 base; junction bases outside the gene matches: 1. Germline-derived CDR1 and CDR2 are SNHLY and FYNNEI. Written as DNA, the CDR3 is TGTGCCAGCAGGGGGACAGGGGGCACAGATACGCAGTATTTT. This sequence encodes CASRGTGGTDTQYF. The entire variable domain, with the rest obtained from reference TRBV2 and TRBJ2-3, is as follows: EPEVTQTPSHQVTQMGQEVILRCVPISNHLYFYWYRQILGQKVEFLVSFYNNEISEKSEIFDDQFSVERPDGSNFTLKIRSTKLEDSAMYFCASRGTGGTDTQYFGPGTRLTVL.

This clone occurred a few times. V is TRBV29-1 and J is TRBJ2-5, with 10 nucleotides matching TRBD2. Germline CDR1 is SQVTM and CDR2 is ANQGSEA. The CDR3 is made up of 13 amino acids. V was pared by 3 bases and J by 7 bases, with 5 bases of the junction left unmatched. The CDR3 reads CSVERPSGRTQYF. The CDR3 DNA reads TGCAGCGTTGAGAGGCCTAGCGGGAGGACCCAGTACTTC.

This rearrangement joins TRBV7-9 to TRBJ2-3; 11 nucleotides align to TRBD2. The length of the CDR3 is 16 residues. Looked up from germline, CDR1 is SEHNR and CDR2 is FQNEAQ (reference sequence). Trimming removed 3 bases from V and 4 bases from J; junction bases left unmatched: 6. For the CDR3, the DNA is TGTGCCAGCAGCTTTAAACTAGCGGGAGTCCCAGATACGCAGTATTTT. Translation: CASSFKLAGVPDTQYF.

The gene calls are TRBV27 and TRBJ2-7; D is possibly TRBD2 (5 bases). The CDR3 totals 14 residues. V dropped 5 bases and J dropped 3 bases, with 14 bases sitting between them. The V gene's germline CDR1 is MNHEY and CDR2 SMNVEV (reference sequence). Here the CDR3 reads CASSMAGDYYEQYF. The CDR3, as DNA: TGTGCCAGCAGTATGGCAGGTGACTACTACGAGCAGTACTTC.

This chain connects TRBV27 to TRBJ1-4; perhaps TRBD1 as D (6 bases). Trimming took 2 bases from V and 4 from J, leaving 8 bases between them. Germline lookup yields CDR1 MNHEY and CDR2 SMNVEV (reference sequence). This CDR3 comprises 14 residues. CDR3 region: CASSLRQVNEKLFF. CDR3 sequence (DNA): TGTGCCAGCAGTTTAAGACAGGTTAATGAAAAACTGTTTTTT.

The chain is built from TRBV15 and TRBJ1-1; 9 positions match TRBD1. CDR3 length: 16 residues. Looked up from germline, CDR1 is LNHNV and CDR2 is YYDKDF (reference sequence). V shed 2 bases and J 4 bases; nucleotides not matched to a gene: 8. The CDR3 bases are TGTGCCACCAGCAGAACTAGGACAGGGGAAATCACTGAAGCTTTCTTT. It specifies CATSRTRTGEITEAFF. The full variable domain, its missing parts supplied by reference TRBV15 and TRBJ1-1, is DAMVIQNPRYQVTQFGKPVTLSCSQTLNHNVMYWYQQKSSQAPKLLFHYYDKDFNNEADTPDNFQSRRPNTSFCFLDIRSPGLGDTAMYLCATSRTRTGEITEAFFGQGTRLTVV.

The chain couples TRBV14 to TRBJ2-7; D not certain. Germline lookup yields CDR1 SGHDN and CDR2 FVKESK. V lost 2 bases and J lost 1, with 12 bases in between. This CDR3 region has 15 residues. CDR3 nucleotides: TGTGCCAGCAGCCAACCGGGCGTTGCATCCTACGAGCAGTACTTC. Amino acid sequence: CASSQPGVASYEQYF.

The V call is TRBV7-6, the J call TRBJ2-5, with D unclear. The V and J ends lost 3 bases and 5 bases respectively, with 4 bases between them. The germline V gene has CDR1 SGHVS and CDR2 FNYEAQ. This CDR3 comprises 11 residues. Here the CDR3 reads CASSLMETQYF. CDR3 sequence (DNA): TGTGCCAGCAGCTTGATGGAGACCCAGTACTTC.

The chain links TRBV19 to TRBJ2-1, with 7 bases fitting TRBD1. The CDR3 has 15 residues. J gave up 4 bases and V 2 bases, and 5 bases lay outside the gene matches. Germline CDR1 reads LNHDA; CDR2 reads SQIVND (reference sequence). The CDR3 bases are TGTGCCAGTAGTATACAATGGACAGGTTACAATGAGCAGTTCTTC. This translates into CASSIQWTGYNEQFF.

V is TRBV18 and J is TRBJ1-5; 8 bases map to TRBD1. V lost 2 bases to trimming and J lost 3 bases; unmatched junction nucleotides: 9. CDR1 is KGHSH and CDR2 is LQKENI in the germline V gene. The CDR3 extends over 17 amino acids. As DNA, the CDR3 is TGTGCCAGCTCACCAGGGGCAGGGGGCCCGGTCAATCAGCCCCAGCATTTT. Translation gives CASSPGAGGPVNQPQHF.

The CDR3, as DNA: TGTGCCAGCAGCCCTTGGGGGTCAGATACGCAGTATTTT. Residues: CASSPWGSDTQYF. V gene TRBV14 combines with J gene TRBJ2-3, with D tentatively TRBD1 or TRBD2 (5 bases each). V was pared by 4 bases and J by 4 bases, with 9 bases between. CDR3 length equals 13 residues. Looked up from germline, CDR1 is SGHDN and CDR2 is FVKESK.